These 8 T cell receptor beta chains were all obtained from the same sample, sequenced in a study of T-cell reconstitution after alpha-beta-depleted transplantation in children (dated by TCRdb to the mid-2010s). In light of the paper, this sample's treatment or condition label describes: allogeneic hematopoietic cell transplantation with graft depleted of TCRalphabeta T cells and CD19 B cells. Library preparation used PCR. TCRdb lists the instrument as Illumina HiSeq 2500. TCR libraries were prepared with molecular barcoding, using unique molecular identifiers to normalize TCRbeta repertoire quantification. TCRdb's own reprocessing of the public reads used fastp at Q25 and MiXCR and kept productive beta chains. Every entry covers one CDR3 protein and lists the most common genes and DNA from its rows. This sample is represented by over 150,000 distinct CDR3 sequences; 6.6% of them were singletons. The top ten clones comprise about 5.5% of the sample.

This specimen consisted of PBMCs, obtained before TCRalphabeta/CD19-depleted stem cell transplant. Receptors originate from a boy aged 2 to 10 with acute lymphoblastic leukemia, due to receive a stem cell transplant.

V usage is TRBV20-1 and J usage is TRBJ2-7, with TRBD2 matching 7 bases. Germline V CDR1 and CDR2: DFQATT, SNEGSKA (reference sequence). This CDR3 has 14 residues. CDR3 sequence (DNA): TGCAGCAAAAAAATCTTGGCGGGAGTTCGCGAGCAGTACTTC. Translated: CSKKILAGVREQYF.

As concerns this clonotype: This could be a read error, since a much larger clone is one nucleotide away. The chain is built from TRBV7-8 and TRBJ2-5; D not resolved. Germline V lookup: CDR1 SGHVS, CDR2 FQNEAQ. The CDR3 is 12 amino acids. The CDR3 DNA reads as TGTGCCAGCAGCTTAGCGGAACAGACCGAGTACTTC. Protein: CASSLAEQTEYF.

The chain combines TRBV20-1 with TRBJ2-2; 8 bases are a match to TRBD1. The CDR3 has 16 amino acids. Per the germline V gene, CDR1 is DFQATT and CDR2 is SNEGSKA (reference sequence). The trim removed 0 bases at V and 2 bases at J, leaving 5 bases unmatched. The CDR3 nucleotides are TGCAGTGCTAGAGATTATGGGACAGGCAACACCGGGGAGCTGTTTTTT. It encodes CSARDYGTGNTGELFF.

At least ten counts were recorded for this clonotype. The J gene is TRBJ1-1, the V gene TRBV29-1; D not resolved. Trimming removed 7 bases at V and 4 bases at J, with 13 bases between. This CDR3 spans 12 amino acids. Per the germline V gene, CDR1 is SQVTM and CDR2 is ANQGSEA. CDR3 bases: TGCAGCGCTACGGGATCGGCCACTGAAGCTTTCTTT. Protein: CSATGSATEAFF.

The V call is TRBV5-1, the J call TRBJ2-2; D tentatively fits TRBD1 or TRBD2 (6 bases each). Germline V gives CDR1 SGHRS, CDR2 YFSETQ. This CDR3 comprises 15 residues. The ends were cut back, 2 bases at V and 0 bases at J, with 8 bases in the middle. CDR3 loop: CASSLGGSNTGELFF. The CDR3 region has the DNA TGCGCCAGCAGCTTAGGGGGGTCGAACACCGGGGAGCTGTTTTTT.

The genes are TRBV3-1 and TRBJ2-7, with 7 bases fitting TRBD2. This CDR3 is built from 15 residues. V was pared by 4 bases and J by 6 bases, with 12 bases of the junction left unmatched. The germline gives CDR1 LGHDT, CDR2 YNNKEL (reference sequence). For the CDR3, the DNA is TGTGCCAGCAGCCTAGGGACCGAGGGACTACGCGAGCAGTACTTC. This encodes CASSLGTEGLREQYF.

This clonotype was picked up many times. The V and J genes are TRBV12-3 or TRBV12-4 and TRBJ1-6, with 9 positions matching TRBD1. V was pared by 1 base and J by 8 bases, with 0 bases of the junction left unmatched. This CDR3 region has 14 residues. As DNA, the CDR3 is TGTGCCAGCAGTTTAGGACAGGGGGATTCACCCCTCCACTTT. Amino acids: CASSLGQGDSPLHF.

V usage is TRBV28 and J usage is TRBJ1-2, with D possibly being TRBD1 (5 bases). Germline V gene sequence: CDR1 MDHEN, CDR2 SYDVKM. Trimming removed 2 bases at V and 6 bases at J, with 10 bases between. The CDR3 runs 13 residues. In DNA, the CDR3 is TGTGCCAGCAGTTTAGCCAGGGTTGATGGCTACACCTTC. Amino acids: CASSLARVDGYTF.